The 9 T cell receptor beta chains below come from one sample, sequenced in a study of shared clonotypes between healthy human individuals. Produced via immunoSEQ multiplex PCR; TCRdb's table is partial and in-frame only. The data contain around 990,000 clones, about 72% of them singletons. Sequencing used memory CD4+ T cells from PBMCs. Subset: CD45RA-negative fraction. These receptor sequences come from a man aged 18-30 years in good health. Some clones in this sample may be carry-over from other donors' samples.

Of note for this clone: Additional DNA sequences in this sample encode the identical CDR3. This CDR3 is CAWSVRYEQYF. The CDR3 nucleotides are TGTGCCTGGAGTGTAAGATACGAGCAGTACTTC. The chain recombines TRBV30 with TRBJ2-7, with D hard to call. Germline values: CDR1 GTSNPN, CDR2 SVGIG (reference sequence). Trimming left V 0 bases short and J 4 bases short, with 4 bases between. This CDR3 contains 11 residues.

The chain has TRBV27 and TRBJ2-7; possibly TRBD1 for D (5 bases). Trimming left V 6 bases short and J 9 bases short, with 21 bases between. The CDR3 runs 14 residues. Germline values: CDR1 MNHEY, CDR2 SMNVEV (reference sequence). In nucleotides, the CDR3 is TGTGCCAGCAGACCAATTCAGGGCTCTTACTGGCAGTACTTC. Its protein product is CASRPIQGSYWQYF.

The chain joins TRBV5-1 to TRBJ2-1, with 7 nucleotides matching TRBD2. Per germline, CDR1 SGHRS and CDR2 YFSETQ. There are 16 residues in the CDR3. J was trimmed by 0 bases and V by 4 bases; bases with no gene match: 7. The CDR3 spells CASSVRGGSSYNEQFF. Written as DNA, the CDR3 is TGCGCCAGCAGCGTTCGGGGCGGGAGCTCCTACAATGAGCAGTTCTTC. Variable domain in full (rest from reference TRBV5-1 and TRBJ2-1): KAGVTQTPRYLIKTRGQQVTLSCSPISGHRSVSWYQQTPGQGLQFLFEYFSETQRNKGNFPGRFSGRQFSNSRSEMNVSTLELGDSALYLCASSVRGGSSYNEQFFGPGTRLTVL.

As for this clone: A far larger clone lies a single base away; this is likely a read error. V usage is TRBV6-5 and J usage is TRBJ2-7; the D gene could be TRBD1 or TRBD2 (6 bases each). CDR1 and CDR2 from the germline V gene are MNHEY and SVGAGI. This CDR3 is built from 13 residues. The ends were cut back, 6 bases at V and 6 bases at J, with 15 bases in the middle. The CDR3 DNA reads as TGTGCCAGCAGCCTTGTGGGGGGCTGCGAGCAGTACTTC. It is translated as CASSLVGGCEQYF.

The chain links TRBV11-1 to TRBJ2-7; D tentatively reads TRBD1 or TRBD2 (5 bases each). V was cut by 5 bases and J by 1 base, with 15 bases left in between. The length of the CDR3 is 15 residues. The germline V gene has CDR1 SGHAT and CDR2 FQDESV (reference sequence). Here the CDR3 reads CASSGNRDVSYEQYF. Written as DNA, the CDR3 is TGTGCCAGCAGCGGGAACCGGGACGTATCCTACGAGCAGTACTTC.

This sequence joins TRBV6-1 and TRBJ2-7; possible D gene TRBD1, 6 bases. V was cut by 2 bases and J by 4 bases, with 12 bases left in between. The germline CDR1 and CDR2 sequences are MNHNS and SASEGT. The length of the CDR3 is 14 residues. The chain's CDR3 is CASSESAGVYEQYF. CDR3 nucleotides: TGTGCCAGCAGTGAAAGCGCAGGGGTATACGAGCAGTACTTC.

The chain links TRBV10-3 to TRBJ2-1, with 10 bases fitting TRBD2. The CDR3 has 14 amino acids. V was clipped by 7 bases and J by 7 bases; unmatched bases: 7. The V gene's germline CDR1 is ENHRY and CDR2 SYGVKD. CDR3 loop: CAINPGLARNEQFF. CDR3 sequence (DNA): TGTGCCATCAACCCGGGACTAGCGAGAAATGAGCAGTTCTTC.

CDR3 amino acids: CASSLSAIRVYTF. In nucleotides, the CDR3 is TGTGCCAGCAGTTTATCTGCTATTCGGGTATACACCTTC. J is TRBJ1-2 and V is TRBV28, with no clear D. The V end was cut by 1 base, the J end by 11 bases, with 14 bases between. The CDR3 is 13 residues long. CDR1 is MDHEN and CDR2 is SYDVKM in the germline V gene.

The rearrangement links TRBV4-3 to TRBJ2-3, with unresolved D. Germline CDR1 is LGHNA and CDR2 is YSLEER. This CDR3 comprises 16 residues. V was cut by 0 bases and J by 4 bases, with 14 bases left in between. The CDR3 reads CASSQDPTAVADTQYF. CDR3 bases: TGCGCCAGCAGCCAAGATCCGACTGCAGTGGCAGATACGCAGTATTTT.